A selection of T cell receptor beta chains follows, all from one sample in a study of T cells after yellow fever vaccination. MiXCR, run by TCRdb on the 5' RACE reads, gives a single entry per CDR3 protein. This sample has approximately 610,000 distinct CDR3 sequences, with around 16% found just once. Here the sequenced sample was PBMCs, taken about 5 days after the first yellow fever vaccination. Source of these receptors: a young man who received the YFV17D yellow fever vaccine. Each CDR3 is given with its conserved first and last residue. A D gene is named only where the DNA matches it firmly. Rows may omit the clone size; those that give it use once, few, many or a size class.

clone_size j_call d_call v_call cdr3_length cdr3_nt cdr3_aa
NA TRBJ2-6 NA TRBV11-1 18 TGTGCCAGCAGTGGGGCGACCTCTGGGCAAGGTGGGGCCAACGTCCTGACTTTC CASSGATSGQGGANVLTF
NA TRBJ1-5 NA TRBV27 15 TGTGCCAGCAGAAGAAGCCTGGGGGGCAATCAGCCCCAGCATTTT CASRRSLGGNQPQHF
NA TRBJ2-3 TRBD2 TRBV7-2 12 TGTGCCAGCACCCTTATGCGGGGGGGCATGAATTTT CASTLMRGGMNF
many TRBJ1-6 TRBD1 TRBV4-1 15 TGCGCCACCCGACAGGGAGGGGGGATAAATTCACCCCTCCACTTT CATRQGGGINSPLHF
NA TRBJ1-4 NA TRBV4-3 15 TGCGCCAGCAGCCAAGAAAGACAGACGTATGAAAAACTGTTATTT CASSQERQTYEKLLF
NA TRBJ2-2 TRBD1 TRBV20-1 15 TGCAGTGCTAGAGGTCCCGGGACAGGGGCCGGGGAGCTGTTTTTT CSARGPGTGAGELFF
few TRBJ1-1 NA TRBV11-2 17 TGTGCCAGCAGCTTACTTGGGTTTTCAGGGTCGAACACTGAAGCTTTCTTT CASSLLGFSGSNTEAFF
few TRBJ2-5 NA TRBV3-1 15 TGTGCCAGCAGCCAAGCGGTACAGCGGTTAGAGACCCAGTACTTC CASSQAVQRLETQYF
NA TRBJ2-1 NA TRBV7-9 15 TGTGCCAGCAGCTTTCTCCAAAGCTCCTACAATGAGCAGTTCTTC CASSFLQSSYNEQFF
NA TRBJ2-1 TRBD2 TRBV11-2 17 TGTGCCAGCAGCTTAGTCCAGCGGACTAGCGGGTACAATGAGCAGTTCTTC CASSLVQRTSGYNEQFF
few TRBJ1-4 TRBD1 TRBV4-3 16 TGCGCCAGCAGCCAAGATGACAGGGCTTCTAATGAAAAACTGTTTTTT CASSQDDRASNEKLFF
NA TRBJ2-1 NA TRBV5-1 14 TGCGCCAGCAGCTTGGCCAAGCTGTATGATGAGCAGTTCTTC CASSLAKLYDEQFF
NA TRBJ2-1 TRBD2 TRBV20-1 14 TGCAGTGCTCCACTGGGACTAGCGGGGGAAAAGCAGTTCTTC CSAPLGLAGEKQFF
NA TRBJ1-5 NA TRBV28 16 TGTGCCAGCAGCTCCTCCCGGGTCTATAGCAATCAGCCCCAGCATTTT CASSSSRVYSNQPQHF
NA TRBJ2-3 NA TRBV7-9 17 TGTGCCAGCAGCCCCTATACGGAGGTGCAGATCCCAGATACGCAGTATTTT CASSPYTEVQIPDTQYF
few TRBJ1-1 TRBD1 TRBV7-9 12 TGTGCCAGCAGCCGCGGACAGGGGAGAGCTTTCTTT CASSRGQGRAFF
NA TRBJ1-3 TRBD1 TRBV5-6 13 TGTGCCAGCTCGGGACAGGGTAAAAACACCATATATTTT CASSGQGKNTIYF
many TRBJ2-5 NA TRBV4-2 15 TGTGCCAGCAGCCAGGGCATGGGGGAATCGGAGACCCAGTACTTC CASSQGMGESETQYF
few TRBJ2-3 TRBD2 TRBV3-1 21 TGTGCCAGCAGCCAAGAGGTCCAAGGACTAGCGGGGGGACTTAGCACAGATACGCAGTATTTT CASSQEVQGLAGGLSTDTQYF
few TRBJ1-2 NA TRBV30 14 TGTGCCTGGAGTGTACTGGTAACAGACGGAGGCTACACCTTC CAWSVLVTDGGYTF
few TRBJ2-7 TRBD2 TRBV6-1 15 TGTGCCAGCACCCCCACGGGCGGGGGGCTAGGCGAGCAGTACTTC CASTPTGGGLGEQYF
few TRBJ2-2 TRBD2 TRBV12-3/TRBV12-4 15 TGTGCCAGCAGTTTAGGACTAGCGATCACCGGGGAGCTGTTTTTT CASSLGLAITGELFF
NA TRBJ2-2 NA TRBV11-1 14 TGTGCCAGCTCCCCCGGGCGATACACCGGGGAGCTGTTTTTT CASSPGRYTGELFF
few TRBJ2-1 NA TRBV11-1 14 TGTGCCAGCAGAGCGGCGGGTACTTACAATGAGCAGTTCTTC CASRAAGTYNEQFF
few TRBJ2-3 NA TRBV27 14 TGTGCCAGCAGCAACACCTTTAGCACAGATACGCAGTATTTT CASSNTFSTDTQYF
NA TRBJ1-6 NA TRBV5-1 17 TGCGCCAGCAGCTTGGACGTGTTGGGGTCTTATAATTCACCCCTCCACTTT CASSLDVLGSYNSPLHF
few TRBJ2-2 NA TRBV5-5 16 TGTGCCAGCAGCTTGTTCTGGGCTTTAGGCACCGGGGAGCTGTTTTTT CASSLFWALGTGELFF
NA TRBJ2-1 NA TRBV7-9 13 TGTGCCAGCAGCCCCCCCACCCAAATGGGGCAGTTCTTC CASSPPTQMGQFF
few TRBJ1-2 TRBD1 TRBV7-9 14 TGTGCCAGCAGCCCCCCAGGGGGATTCTATGGCTACACCTTC CASSPPGGFYGYTF
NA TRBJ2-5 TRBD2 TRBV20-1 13 TGCAGTGCGCCTGTCGCGGGGGAAGAGACCCAGTACTTC CSAPVAGEETQYF
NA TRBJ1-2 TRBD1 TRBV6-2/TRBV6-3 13 TGTGCCAGCAGACCGGGACAGGGGTTTCGCTACACCTTC CASRPGQGFRYTF
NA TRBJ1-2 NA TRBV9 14 TGTGCCAGCAGCGTAGGACAGCAGAACTATGGCTACACCTTC CASSVGQQNYGYTF
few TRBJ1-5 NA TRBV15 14 TGTGCCACCAGCAGAGGCACAGGGCCTCAGCCCCAGCATTTT CATSRGTGPQPQHF
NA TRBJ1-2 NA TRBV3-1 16 TGTGCCAGCAGCCAAGGGGATATTTGGGGAAGCTATGGCTACACCTTC CASSQGDIWGSYGYTF
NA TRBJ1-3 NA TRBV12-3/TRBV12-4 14 TGTGCCAGCAGTACACAGGGAGGTGGAAACACCATATATTTT CASSTQGGGNTIYF
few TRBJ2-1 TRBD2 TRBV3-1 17 TGTGCCAGCAGCCAAACGGCGGGGGGGGCCAGCTACAATGAGCAGTTCTTC CASSQTAGGASYNEQFF
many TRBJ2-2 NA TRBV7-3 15 TGTGCCAGCAGCTCCTCCGGTGCGAACACCGGGGAGCTGTTTTTT CASSSSGANTGELFF
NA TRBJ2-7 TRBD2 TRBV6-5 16 TGTGCCAGCAGTTACTCCCTTAGCGGGGGTGACTACGAGCAGTACTTC CASSYSLSGGDYEQYF
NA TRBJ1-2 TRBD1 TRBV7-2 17 TGTGCCAGCAGCTACCCCCCGGGACAGGGTACTAACTATGGCTACACCTTC CASSYPPGQGTNYGYTF
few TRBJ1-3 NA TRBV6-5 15 TGTGCCAGCAGTTATAGGGCACACTCTGGAAACACCATATATTTT CASSYRAHSGNTIYF